This T cell receptor (beta chain) comes out of a study of vaccination effects on CD4 cells after COVID-19. The V gene lost 8 bases and the J gene lost 6 bases, with 17 bases spanning the gap. Germline assignment: CDR1 LGHDT and CDR2 YNNKEL (reference sequence). The CDR3 length is 14 residues. In the case of this clone: Its specificity is unknown.

With approximately 10 days of culture completed, CD4+ T cells were isolated. It was two doses of either the BNT162b2 or mRNA-1273 vaccine that participants received. Assay: immunoSEQ multiplex PCR; the TCRdb copy retains only in-frame clones and omits some. The data show some 70,000 clones, over 75% seen once. J is TRBJ1-3 and V is TRBV3-1 (or the pseudogene TRBV3-2); TRBD1 might be the D (5 bases). The receptor's source is a human donor who received a COVID-19 vaccine. Material: CD4+ T cells from PBMCs cultured without peptide, obtained after COVID-19 vaccination. The chain's CDR3 is CASGLGGFENTIYF. For the CDR3, the DNA is TGTGCCAGCGGACTTGGGGGGTTTGAAAACACCATATATTTT.